The 20 T cell receptor beta chains below all came from one sample that was sequenced in a study of T-cell reconstitution after alpha-beta-depleted transplantation in children. Unique molecular identifiers were incorporated into the prepared TCRbeta library. TCRdb re-analysed the PCR reads in MiXCR, keeping a single row per CDR3 protein. The sample lists hundreds of thousands of distinct CDR3 sequences; roughly a tenth were seen once. The sample consisted of PBMCs, taken before TCRalphabeta/CD19-depleted stem cell transplant. Receptors originate from a child aged 2 to 9 with inherited bone marrow failure, due to receive a stem cell transplant.

The rearrangement links TRBV20-1 to TRBJ2-7; TRBD2 agrees at 15 bases. Germline CDR1 reads DFQATT; CDR2 reads SNEGSKA (reference sequence). With 0 bases clipped from V and 3 bases from J, the junction kept 9 bases outside the gene matches. The CDR3 contains 18 residues. The CDR3 protein is CSARDRGLAGGRFYEQYF. DNA of the CDR3: TGCAGTGCTAGAGATAGGGGACTAGCGGGAGGAAGGTTCTACGAGCAGTACTTC.

This clonotype was counted at least ten times. This chain connects TRBV20-1 to TRBJ2-7; possible D gene TRBD2, 6 bases. Deletions cut 5 bases from V and 0 bases from J, with 8 bases between. CDR3 size: 12 residues. The V gene's germline CDR1 is DFQATT and CDR2 SNEGSKA (reference sequence). In nucleotides, the CDR3 is TGCAGTGCTCGGGACTTCTCCTACGAGCAGTACTTC. It encodes CSARDFSYEQYF.

Regarding this clonotype: This clone may be a read error of a much larger clone one base away. V gene TRBV11-2 combines with J gene TRBJ2-3; unclear D gene. V was clipped by 3 bases and J by 1 base, with 8 bases between them. The CDR3 contains 14 residues. Germline V gene lookup returns CDR1 SGHAT and CDR2 FQNNGV. Here the CDR3 DNA reads TGTGCCAGCAGCTTTTGGGCCGGCACAGATACGCAGTATTTT. The encoded protein is CASSFWAGTDTQYF. Looking up the rest from reference TRBV11-2 and TRBJ2-3 gives the full variable domain: EAGVAQSPRYKIIEKRQSVAFWCNPISGHATLYWYQQILGQGPKLLIQFQNNGVVDDSQLPKDRFSAERLKGVDSTLKIQPAKLEDSAVYLCASSFWAGTDTQYFGPGTRLTVL.

This clonotype has a handful of counts. The rearrangement joins TRBV7-2 to TRBJ2-3; D ambiguous. V lost 0 bases, J lost 6 bases, and 16 bases lay in between. The CDR3 length is 16 residues. Germline values: CDR1 SGHTA, CDR2 FQGNSA. CDR3 sequence reads: CASSLAMGPGVDTQYF. CDR3 coding DNA: TGTGCCAGCAGCTTAGCGATGGGCCCTGGGGTGGATACGCAGTATTTT.

The sample holds a few counts of this clonotype. The V and J genes are TRBV28 and TRBJ2-1; weak D call: TRBD1 (6 bases). This CDR3 spans 14 amino acids. Per the germline V gene, CDR1 is MDHEN and CDR2 is SYDVKM. V dropped 1 base and J dropped 9 bases, with 13 bases sitting between them. CDR3 amino acids: CASSLFQGSSEQFF. The CDR3 DNA reads TGTGCCAGCAGTTTATTTCAGGGGTCCAGTGAGCAGTTCTTC.

This clonotype was seen at least ten times. The chain combines TRBV4-3 with TRBJ2-1, with 12 bases identical to TRBD2. Germline CDR1 and CDR2: LGHNA and YSLEER. The V segment lost 0 bases and the J segment 2 bases; nucleotides outside the gene matches: 5. The CDR3 is 18 residues long. The chain's CDR3 is CASSQDPLAGGPYNEQFF. DNA of the CDR3: TGCGCCAGCAGCCAAGATCCTCTAGCGGGAGGGCCCTACAATGAGCAGTTCTTC.

The sample holds many counts of this clonotype. V gene TRBV12-3 or TRBV12-4 combines with J gene TRBJ1-2; the D is unclear. The CDR3 has 12 amino acids. V was trimmed by 7 bases and J by 7 bases, leaving 13 bases between them. The CDR3 here is CASTSLVLGYTF. The CDR3 DNA is TGTGCCAGCACCTCCCTTGTTCTTGGCTACACCTTC.

This clonotype was detected only a few times. V gene TRBV20-1 combines with J gene TRBJ1-1; perhaps TRBD1 as D (5 bases). Germline V CDR1 and CDR2: DFQATT, SNEGSKA (reference sequence). The CDR3 spans 18 residues. V dropped 5 bases and J dropped 1 base, with 26 bases sitting between them. CDR3 sequence (DNA): TGCAGTGCTCCTGAACCTTTCCGGGGGAGGGAGGGGAACACTGAAGCTTTCTTT. It encodes CSAPEPFRGREGNTEAFF.

As concerns this clonotype: This clone may be a read error of a much larger clone one base away. The J gene is TRBJ2-7, the V gene TRBV7-2; D is possibly TRBD2 (6 bases). V was shortened by 2 bases and J by 4 bases, with 15 bases between the two germline ends. The CDR3 length is 15 residues. Germline CDR1 is SGHTA and CDR2 is FQGNSA. CDR3 DNA sequence: TGTGCCAGCAGCTTAAATTCCTGGAGGGAGTACGAGCAGTACTTC. This codes for CASSLNSWREYEQYF.

This clonotype was detected many times. This chain links TRBV29-1 with TRBJ2-5; a weak D match, TRBD2 (5 bases). Trimming pared 1 base from V and 2 bases from J, leaving 14 bases between. CDR3 length: 15 residues. The germline gives CDR1 SQVTM, CDR2 ANQGSEA. The CDR3 is CSVEVRRTAQETQYF. The CDR3 DNA reads as TGCAGCGTTGAAGTACGGAGGACCGCGCAAGAGACCCAGTACTTC.

This clonotype showed up many times. The chain couples TRBV20-1 to TRBJ1-1; D gene uncertain. Germline-derived CDR1 and CDR2 are DFQATT and SNEGSKA (reference sequence). V was shortened by 1 base and J by 5 bases, with 14 bases between the two germline ends. This CDR3 has 14 amino acids. CDR3 nucleotides: TGCAGTGCTAGAGTAGAGGGATTCATGACTGAAGCTTTCTTT. This codes for CSARVEGFMTEAFF.

The sample holds many counts of this clonotype. The chain employs TRBV20-1 and TRBJ2-1; D not certain. Germline loops: CDR1 DFQATT, CDR2 SNEGSKA (reference sequence). The CDR3 is 11 residues long. V lost 0 bases to trimming and J lost 8 bases, with 5 bases between them. In DNA form, the CDR3 reads TGCAGTGCTAGAGATATCTATGAGCAGTTCTTC. Amino acids: CSARDIYEQFF.

In this sample, this clonotype turned up many times. The rearrangement links TRBV6-2 or TRBV6-3 to TRBJ2-3; maybe TRBD1 (5 bases). Deletions cut 0 bases from V and 4 bases from J, with 8 bases between. From germline, CDR1 is MNHEY and CDR2 SVGEGT. This CDR3 contains 14 residues. The chain's CDR3 is CASSYSAGPDTQYF. In DNA, the CDR3 is TGTGCCAGCAGTTACTCGGCAGGGCCAGATACGCAGTATTTT.

Many counts were recorded for this clonotype. V gene TRBV11-2 combines with J gene TRBJ2-5; a possible D gene is TRBD2 (5 bases). This CDR3 has 13 amino acids. Germline-derived CDR1 and CDR2 are SGHAT and FQNNGV. V was clipped by 0 bases and J by 9 bases, with 11 bases between them. The CDR3 loop is CASSLEADGAQYF. The CDR3 DNA follows: TGTGCCAGCAGCTTAGAGGCCGACGGGGCCCAGTACTTC.

This rearrangement joins TRBV4-3 to TRBJ2-1; 7 nucleotides line up with TRBD2. The V segment lost 0 bases and the J segment 6 bases; nucleotides outside the gene matches: 8. CDR3 length: 16 amino acids. The germline V gene has CDR1 LGHNA and CDR2 YSLEER. CDR3 nucleotides: TGCGCCAGCAGCCAAGATCATCCTAGCGGAGCCAATGAGCAGTTCTTC. Amino acids: CASSQDHPSGANEQFF.

This clonotype was counted ten times or more. The chain has TRBV20-1 and TRBJ1-1, with D possibly being TRBD1 (5 bases). V lost 1 base and J lost 5, with 17 bases in between. The CDR3 is 15 amino acids. CDR1 and CDR2 from the germline V gene are DFQATT and SNEGSKA (reference sequence). The DNA for the CDR3 is TGCAGTGCTAGAGCCTCGGGGCTATGGGGGACTGAAGCTTTCTTT. Protein product: CSARASGLWGTEAFF.

This clonotype has at least ten counts. The chain combines TRBV7-9 with TRBJ1-1; TRBD1 aligns across 9 bases. The germline CDR1 and CDR2 sequences are SEHNR and FQNEAQ (reference sequence). The CDR3 is made up of 17 amino acids. The V segment lost 5 bases and the J segment 4 bases; nucleotides outside the gene matches: 14. Written as DNA, the CDR3 is TGTGCCAGCAGCCCCCTTATTATACAGGGGGCGAGCACTGAAGCTTTCTTT. It specifies CASSPLIIQGASTEAFF.

This clonotype showed up many times. V usage is TRBV7-6 and J usage is TRBJ2-3; TRBD2 matches 7 bases. The trim removed 4 bases at V and 1 base at J, leaving 11 bases unmatched. The CDR3 totals 17 residues. The germline CDR1 and CDR2 sequences are SGHVS and FNYEAQ. CDR3 sequence: CASSSTGGTVGTDTQYF. DNA for the CDR3: TGTGCCAGCAGCTCAACGGGGGGAACCGTGGGCACAGATACGCAGTATTTT. Supplemented by reference TRBV7-6 and TRBJ2-3, the full variable domain reads GAGVSQSPRYKVTKRGQDVALRCDPISGHVSLYWYRQALGQGPEFLTYFNYEAQQDKSGLPNDRFSAERPEGSISTLTIQRTEQRDSAMYRCASSSTGGTVGTDTQYFGPGTRLTVL.

This clonotype came up many times. This sequence joins TRBV27 and TRBJ1-2, with D perhaps matching TRBD1 (5 bases). The CDR3 runs to 15 residues. With 6 bases removed from V and 6 bases from J, the gap between germline ends came to 20 bases. Germline CDR1 and CDR2: MNHEY and SMNVEV (reference sequence). CDR3 amino acids: CASSHVIIPGHGYTF. CDR3 bases: TGTGCCAGCAGCCACGTTATAATCCCAGGGCATGGCTACACCTTC.

As to this clonotype: A single base separates this from a much larger clone, so it may be a read error. This chain uses TRBV5-1 with TRBJ2-7, with 9 bases identical to TRBD2. The CDR3 is 15 amino acids. Germline-derived CDR1 and CDR2 are SGHRS and YFSETQ. After removal of 2 bases from V and 2 bases from J, the junction contained 5 bases not matched to a gene. The CDR3 reads CASSFAGGTTYEQYF. CDR3 sequence (DNA): TGCGCCAGCAGCTTTGCGGGGGGGACGACCTACGAGCAGTACTTC. Filled out from reference TRBV5-1 and TRBJ2-7, the complete variable domain reads KAGVTQTPRYLIKTRGQQVTLSCSPISGHRSVSWYQQTPGQGLQFLFEYFSETQRNKGNFPGRFSGRQFSNSRSEMNVSTLELGDSALYLCASSFAGGTTYEQYFGPGTRLTVT.